This TCR beta chain is from a study of T cell clonality in common variable immunodeficiency. Sequencing input was equivalent genomic DNA from CVID and controls. Some clones are missing from TCRdb's copy, which holds only in-frame ones; the method was immunoSEQ multiplex PCR. The sample shows about 15,000 clones, none of them appearing just once. From germline, CDR1 is SGHVS and CDR2 FQNEAQ. The J segment lost 2 bases and the V segment lost 4 bases, leaving 5 bases of the junction unmatched. This CDR3 is 15 amino acids long. The study, taken as a whole, reports: Repertoire-complication correlations in CVID were limited by patient heterogeneity. In common variable immunodeficiency, TCR beta chains reportedly carried fewer deletions and N-nucleotide insertions.

In the case of this clone: What it binds is unknown. The read gets to within 3 residues of the CDR3 end, and the germline J gene fills in the rest.

Sequencing input: peripheral blood mononuclear cells. The chain recombines TRBV7-8 with TRBJ1-3; TRBD1 matches 7 bases. The receptor's source is a human donor with common variable immunodeficiency. The CDR3 spells CASSSEQGTGNTIYF. The sequenced part of the CDR3 DNA is TGTGCCAGCAGCTCCGAACAGGGGACTGGAAACACC.